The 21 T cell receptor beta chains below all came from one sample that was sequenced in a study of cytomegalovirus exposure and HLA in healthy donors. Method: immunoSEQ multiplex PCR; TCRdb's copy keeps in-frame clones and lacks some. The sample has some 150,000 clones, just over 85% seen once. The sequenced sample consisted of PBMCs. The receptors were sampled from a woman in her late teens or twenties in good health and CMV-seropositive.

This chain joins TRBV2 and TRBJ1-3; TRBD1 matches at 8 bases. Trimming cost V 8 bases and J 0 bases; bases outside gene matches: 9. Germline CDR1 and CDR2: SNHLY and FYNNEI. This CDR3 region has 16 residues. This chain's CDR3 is CASRDRQSSSGNTIYF. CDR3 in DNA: TGTGCCAGCCGGGACAGGCAATCTTCCTCTGGAAACACCATATATTTT.

CDR3 protein: CASSLPGHMSSYNSPLHF. CDR3 in DNA: TGTGCCAGCAGTTTACCCGGACACATGAGCTCCTATAATTCACCCCTCCACTTT. The chain recombines TRBV28 with TRBJ1-6; D perhaps matches TRBD1 (5 bases). V dropped 2 bases and J dropped 0 bases, with 14 bases sitting between them. This CDR3 region has 18 residues. CDR1 is MDHEN and CDR2 is SYDVKM in the germline V gene.

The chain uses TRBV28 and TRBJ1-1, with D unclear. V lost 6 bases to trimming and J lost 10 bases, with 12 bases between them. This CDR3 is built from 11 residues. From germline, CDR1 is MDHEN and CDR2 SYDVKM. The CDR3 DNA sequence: TGTGCCAGCAGCCACTCCCGAGGAGCTTTCTTT. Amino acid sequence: CASSHSRGAFF.

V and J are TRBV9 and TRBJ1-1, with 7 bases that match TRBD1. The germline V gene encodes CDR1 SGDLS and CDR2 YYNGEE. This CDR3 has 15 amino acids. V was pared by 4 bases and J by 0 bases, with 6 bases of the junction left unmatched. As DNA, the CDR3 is TGTGCCAGCAGCTTGCAGACAGGGATGAACACTGAAGCTTTCTTT. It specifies CASSLQTGMNTEAFF.

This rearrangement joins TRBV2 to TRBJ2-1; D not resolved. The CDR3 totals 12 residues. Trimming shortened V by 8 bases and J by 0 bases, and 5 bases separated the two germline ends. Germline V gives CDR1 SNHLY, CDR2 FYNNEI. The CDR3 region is CASGLSYNEQFF. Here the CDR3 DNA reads TGTGCCAGCGGCCTCTCCTACAATGAGCAGTTCTTC.

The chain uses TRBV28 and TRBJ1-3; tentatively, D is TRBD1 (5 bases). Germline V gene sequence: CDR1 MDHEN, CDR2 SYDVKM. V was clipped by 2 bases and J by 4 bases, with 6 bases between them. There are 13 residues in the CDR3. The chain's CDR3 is CASSLGAGNTIYF. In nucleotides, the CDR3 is TGTGCCAGCAGTTTAGGGGCGGGAAACACCATATATTTT.

In nucleotides, the CDR3 is TGTGCCAGCAGCCGACAGTATCAGCCCCAGCATTTT. Protein: CASSRQYQPQHF. The chain employs TRBV7-9 and TRBJ1-5; tentatively, D is TRBD1 (5 bases). CDR1 is SEHNR and CDR2 is FQNEAQ in the germline V gene (reference sequence). V was clipped by 5 bases and J by 5 bases, with 7 bases between them. The CDR3 has 12 residues.

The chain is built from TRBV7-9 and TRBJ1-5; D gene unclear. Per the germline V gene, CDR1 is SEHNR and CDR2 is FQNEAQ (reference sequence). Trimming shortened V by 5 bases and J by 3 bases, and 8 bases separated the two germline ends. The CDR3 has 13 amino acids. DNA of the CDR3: TGTGCCAGCAGCCCCAGTGCCAATCAGCCCCAGCATTTT. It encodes CASSPSANQPQHF.

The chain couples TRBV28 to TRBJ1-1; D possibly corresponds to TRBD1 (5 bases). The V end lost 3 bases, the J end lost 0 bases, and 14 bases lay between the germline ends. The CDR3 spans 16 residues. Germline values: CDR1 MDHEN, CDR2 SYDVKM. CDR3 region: CASSFKARQLNTEAFF. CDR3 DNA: TGTGCCAGCAGTTTTAAGGCTAGACAGTTGAACACTGAAGCTTTCTTT.

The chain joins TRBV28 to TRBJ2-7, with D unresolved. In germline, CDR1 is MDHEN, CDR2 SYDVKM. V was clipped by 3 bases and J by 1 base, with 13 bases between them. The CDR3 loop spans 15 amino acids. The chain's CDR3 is CASSLSRIKSYEQYF. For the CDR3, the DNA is TGTGCCAGCAGTTTGAGCAGGATAAAATCCTACGAGCAGTACTTC.

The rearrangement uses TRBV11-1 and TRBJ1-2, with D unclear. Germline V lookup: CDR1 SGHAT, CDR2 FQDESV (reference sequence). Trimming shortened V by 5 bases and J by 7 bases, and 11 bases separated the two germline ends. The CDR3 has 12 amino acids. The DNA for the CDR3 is TGTGCCAGCAGCCTACGGGGATCTGGCTACACCTTC. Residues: CASSLRGSGYTF. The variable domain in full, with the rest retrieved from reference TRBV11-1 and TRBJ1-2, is EAEVAQSPRYKITEKSQAVAFWCDPISGHATLYWYRQILGQGPELLVQFQDESVVDDSQLPKDRFSAERLKGVDSTLKIQPAELGDSAMYLCASSLRGSGYTFGSGTRLTVV.

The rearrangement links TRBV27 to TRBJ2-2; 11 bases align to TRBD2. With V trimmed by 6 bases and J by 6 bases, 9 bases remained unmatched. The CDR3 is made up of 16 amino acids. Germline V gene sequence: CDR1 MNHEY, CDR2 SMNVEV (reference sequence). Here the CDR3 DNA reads TGTGCCAGCAGCCTCTCTAGCGGGGGGTTTCCCGGGGAGCTGTTTTTT. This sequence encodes CASSLSSGGFPGELFF.

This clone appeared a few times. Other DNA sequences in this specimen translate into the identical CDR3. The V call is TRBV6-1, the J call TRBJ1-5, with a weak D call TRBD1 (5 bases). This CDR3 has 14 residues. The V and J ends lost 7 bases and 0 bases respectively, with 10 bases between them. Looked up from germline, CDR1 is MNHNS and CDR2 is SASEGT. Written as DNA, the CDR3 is TGTGCCAGCAATCCTACAGGTAGCAATCAGCCCCAGCATTTT. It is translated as CASNPTGSNQPQHF.

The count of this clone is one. CDR3 amino acids: CASSEAPVGGNYGYTF. CDR3 bases: TGTGCCAGCAGTGAAGCCCCGGTAGGAGGTAACTATGGCTACACCTTC. The V call is TRBV6-1, the J call TRBJ1-2; D gene uncertain. With 0 bases removed from V and 1 base from J, the gap between germline ends came to 12 bases. Per germline, CDR1 MNHNS and CDR2 SASEGT. The CDR3 spans 16 residues.

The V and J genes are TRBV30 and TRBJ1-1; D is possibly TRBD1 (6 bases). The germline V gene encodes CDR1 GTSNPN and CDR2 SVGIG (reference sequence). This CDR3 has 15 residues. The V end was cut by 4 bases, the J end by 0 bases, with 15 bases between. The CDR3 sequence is CAWTPGTLLNTEAFF. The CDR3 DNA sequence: TGTGCCTGGACCCCCGGGACACTCTTGAACACTGAAGCTTTCTTT.

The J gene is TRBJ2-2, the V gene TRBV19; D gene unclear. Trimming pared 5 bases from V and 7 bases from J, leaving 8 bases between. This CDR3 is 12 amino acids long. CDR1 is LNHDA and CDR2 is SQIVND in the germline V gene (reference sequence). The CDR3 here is CASSAAGGELFF. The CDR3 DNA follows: TGTGCCAGTAGTGCCGCCGGCGGGGAGCTGTTTTTT.

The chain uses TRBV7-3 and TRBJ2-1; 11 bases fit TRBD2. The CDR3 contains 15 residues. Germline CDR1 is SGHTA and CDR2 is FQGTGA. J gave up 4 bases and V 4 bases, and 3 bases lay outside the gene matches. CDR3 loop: CASSSLAGGYNEQFF. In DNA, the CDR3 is TGTGCCAGCAGCTCCCTAGCGGGGGGATACAATGAGCAGTTCTTC.

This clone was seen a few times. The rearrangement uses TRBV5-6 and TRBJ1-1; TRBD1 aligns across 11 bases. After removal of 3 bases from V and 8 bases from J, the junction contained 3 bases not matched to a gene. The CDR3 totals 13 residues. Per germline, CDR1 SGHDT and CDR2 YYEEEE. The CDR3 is CASSSWDRGEAFF. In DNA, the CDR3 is TGTGCCAGCAGCTCCTGGGACAGGGGGGAAGCTTTCTTT.

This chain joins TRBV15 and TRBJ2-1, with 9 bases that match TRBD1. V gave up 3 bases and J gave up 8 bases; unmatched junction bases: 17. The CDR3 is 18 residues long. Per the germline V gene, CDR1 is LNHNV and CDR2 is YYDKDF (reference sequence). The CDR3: CATSRGVGSGQGMDEQFF. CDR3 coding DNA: TGTGCCACCAGCAGGGGGGTGGGTTCAGGACAGGGGATGGATGAGCAGTTCTTC.

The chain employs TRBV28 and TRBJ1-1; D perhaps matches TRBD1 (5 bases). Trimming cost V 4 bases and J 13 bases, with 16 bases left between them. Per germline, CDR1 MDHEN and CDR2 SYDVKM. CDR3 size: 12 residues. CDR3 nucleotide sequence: TGTGCCAGCAGTTCTGGGGCAGGGAAAGATTTCTTT. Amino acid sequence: CASSSGAGKDFF.

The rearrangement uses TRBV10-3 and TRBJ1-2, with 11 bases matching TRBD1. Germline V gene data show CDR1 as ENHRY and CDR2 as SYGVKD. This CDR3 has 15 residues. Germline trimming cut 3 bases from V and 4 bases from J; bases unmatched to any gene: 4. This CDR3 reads CAISDGQGAFYGYTF. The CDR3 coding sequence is TGTGCCATCAGTGACGGACAGGGGGCGTTCTATGGCTACACCTTC.